Here is one T cell receptor beta chain with its context. As yet, its antigen is unknown. The sample comes from a study of T cell responses to AZD1222 COVID-19 vaccine. Study-level findings and limits: Unmutated variant regions reportedly attract nearly half of all spike-specific TCRs. Donors were chiefly white British, with a greater number of females, and clonal diversity was perhaps underestimated. Spike-specific TCR breadth rose after two AZD1222 doses, and depth rose as well.

Profiling relied on immunoSEQ multiplex PCR, and the TCRdb table lists in-frame clones only, not all of them. The sample lists roughly 84,000 clones; roughly 88% were seen once. In germline, CDR1 is SGHVS, CDR2 FQNEAQ. This CDR3 has 15 amino acids. The V and J ends lost 4 bases and 7 bases respectively, with 19 bases between them. The TCR was taken from an adult who received the AZD1222 COVID-19 vaccine. Specimen: peripheral blood, collected 28 days after the second AZD1222 dose. The chain has TRBV7-8 and TRBJ1-2; D perhaps matches TRBD1 (5 bases). CDR3 bases: TGTGCCAGCAGCTCCCTTTCCGGGCAGGGTCGTGGCTACACCTTC. Translating it yields CASSSLSGQGRGYTF.